The 20 T cell receptor beta chains in this list originate from one sample, sequenced in a study of siplizumab effects on memory and regulatory T cells. TCRdb keeps only in-frame clones here, not all; method: immunoSEQ multiplex PCR. The table shows approximately 94,000 clones, with about 94% occurring only once. The sequenced sample was non-Treg CD4+ T cells sorted from blood. The receptors shown here come from a human donor in good health.

The chain is built from TRBV4-1 and TRBJ2-3; TRBD2 is a possible D gene (5 bases). The germline V gene encodes CDR1 MGHRA and CDR2 YSYEKL. V was shortened by 4 bases and J by 1 base, with 12 bases between the two germline ends. The CDR3 extends over 15 amino acids. The DNA of the CDR3 is TGCGCCAGCAGCCCCCTGGGAGCCGGCACAGATACGCAGTATTTT. Amino acid sequence: CASSPLGAGTDTQYF.

The J gene is TRBJ2-3, the V gene TRBV5-3; D not resolved. TRBV5-3 is marked as an open reading frame, function uncertain. V lost 3 bases, J lost 2 bases, and 1 base lay in between. The CDR3 has 11 residues. CDR3 sequence (DNA): TGTGCCAGAAGCTACACAGATACGCAGTATTTT. Protein product: CARSYTDTQYF.

The gene calls are TRBV4-2 and TRBJ2-2, with 12 bases matching TRBD2. V lost 4 bases to trimming and J lost 4 bases; unmatched junction nucleotides: 16. Germline CDR1 is LGHNA and CDR2 is YNFKEQ. This CDR3 has 20 amino acids. CDR3 sequence: CASSLMGGALAGGATGELFF. CDR3 DNA: TGTGCCAGCAGCCTGATGGGGGGGGCACTAGCGGGAGGAGCCACCGGGGAGCTGTTTTTT.

The V and J genes are TRBV6-1 and TRBJ2-5, with 9 bases lining up with TRBD1. CDR1 is MNHNS and CDR2 is SASEGT in the germline V gene. The V segment lost 2 bases and the J segment 4 bases; nucleotides outside the gene matches: 2. The CDR3 length is 14 residues. The CDR3 bases are TGTGCCAGCAGTGAACCGGGACAGGGAGAGACCCAGTACTTC. It translates to CASSEPGQGETQYF.

The V gene is TRBV19, the J gene TRBJ1-1; D is possibly TRBD1 (6 bases). The ends were cut back, 2 bases at V and 5 bases at J, with 21 bases in the middle. The CDR3 runs to 17 residues. The germline gives CDR1 LNHDA, CDR2 SQIVND (reference sequence). CDR3 nucleotides: TGTGCCAGTAGTATACAACACCACGGGACACCATGGACTGAAGCTTTCTTT. This encodes CASSIQHHGTPWTEAFF.

This clone was counted once. Compared with germline, one end of the junction differs, possibly owing to a read error. The rearrangement uses TRBV14 and TRBJ1-1; possibly TRBD1 for D (5 bases). The V gene's germline CDR1 is SGHDN and CDR2 FVKESK. The CDR3 consists of 16 residues. The CDR3 nucleotides are TGTGCCAGCAGTCAAGTTTTTCAGGGACCGAACACTGAAGCTTTCTTT. The encoded protein is CASSQVFQGPNTEAFF.

The J gene is TRBJ2-1, the V gene TRBV2; TRBD2 matches at 7 bases. The CDR3 consists of 13 residues. Per the germline V gene, CDR1 is SNHLY and CDR2 is FYNNEI. After removal of 7 bases from V and 4 bases from J, the junction contained 4 bases not matched to a gene. CDR3 region: CASIPGGYNEQFF. The CDR3 coding sequence is TGTGCCAGCATCCCGGGAGGATACAATGAGCAGTTCTTC.

V usage is TRBV10-3 and J usage is TRBJ2-7; 12 bases fit TRBD2. The CDR3 has 13 amino acids. V lost 4 bases, J lost 5 bases, and 0 bases stayed unmatched. Germline CDR1 ENHRY, CDR2 SYGVKD. This CDR3 reads CAISGLAGDEQYF. CDR3 sequence (DNA): TGTGCCATCAGTGGACTAGCGGGAGACGAGCAGTACTTC.

The chain recombines TRBV2 with TRBJ2-3, with D perhaps TRBD2 (5 bases). Trimming shortened V by 9 bases and J by 6 bases, and 10 bases separated the two germline ends. The CDR3 is 11 amino acids. Germline V CDR1 and CDR2: SNHLY, FYNNEI. This CDR3 is CARMTGDTQYF. The CDR3 DNA follows: TGTGCCAGAATGACGGGGGATACGCAGTATTTT.

The chain carries TRBV10-1 and TRBJ1-1; D is unclear. CDR3 length: 13 residues. Trimming left V 8 bases short and J 2 bases short, with 12 bases between. Per the germline V gene, CDR1 is WNHNN and CDR2 is SYGVQD (reference sequence). In nucleotides, the CDR3 is TGCGCCAGCCGTCTTACCTTTAACACTGAAGCTTTCTTT. This sequence encodes CASRLTFNTEAFF.

This rearrangement joins TRBV6-5 to TRBJ2-1; no definite D call. V was trimmed by 0 bases and J by 6 bases, leaving 15 bases between them. Per germline, CDR1 MNHEY and CDR2 SVGAGI. CDR3 size: 16 residues. CDR3 protein: CASSYSKFQSSNEQFF. The CDR3 DNA is TGTGCCAGCAGTTACTCGAAATTTCAGTCCAGCAATGAGCAGTTCTTC.

CDR3 amino acids: CASSLSSSANYGYTF. CDR3 in DNA: TGTGCCAGCAGTTTATCGTCGAGTGCCAACTATGGCTACACCTTC. The chain couples TRBV27 to TRBJ1-2, with D hard to call. CDR1 is MNHEY and CDR2 is SMNVEV in the germline V gene (reference sequence). Between the trimmed V and J ends, which lost 0 bases and 2 bases, there was a span of 10 bases. The CDR3 is made up of 15 amino acids.

The sample holds one count of this clone. The V and J genes are TRBV18 and TRBJ1-5, with D maybe TRBD1 (6 bases). With 3 bases removed from V and 0 bases from J, the gap between germline ends came to 9 bases. The CDR3 has 15 amino acids. The germline V gene encodes CDR1 KGHSH and CDR2 LQKENI. For the CDR3, the DNA is TGTGCCAGCTCACCTGTGACAGGTAGCAATCAGCCCCAGCATTTT. The encoded protein is CASSPVTGSNQPQHF.

The chain couples TRBV7-2 to TRBJ2-2; 9 nucleotides match TRBD2. Losses at the gene ends were 2 bases for V and 8 bases for J; bases not matched to a gene: 12. Germline V lookup: CDR1 SGHTA, CDR2 FQGNSA. The CDR3 loop spans 17 amino acids. The CDR3 nucleotides read TGTGCCAGCAGCTTACTTGGGAGTAGCGGGAGAGGTGGGGAGCTGTTTTTT. Amino acids: CASSLLGSSGRGGELFF.

The J gene is TRBJ1-5, the V gene TRBV7-9; TRBD1 might be the D (5 bases). Per germline, CDR1 SEHNR and CDR2 FQNEAQ (reference sequence). This CDR3 is built from 15 residues. V lost 1 base to trimming and J lost 7 bases, with 14 bases between them. CDR3 sequence reads: CASSLGREGRQPQHF. In DNA form, the CDR3 reads TGTGCCAGCAGCTTAGGGCGCGAGGGACGGCAGCCCCAGCATTTT.

This sequence joins TRBV30 and TRBJ2-3, with D possibly being TRBD2 (7 bases). With 6 bases removed from V and 4 bases from J, the gap between germline ends came to 20 bases. Germline CDR1 GTSNPN, CDR2 SVGIG (reference sequence). The CDR3 length is 15 residues. The CDR3 region is CACKTSRGGPDTQYF. The CDR3 DNA reads TGTGCCTGCAAAACTTCAAGGGGGGGCCCAGATACGCAGTATTTT.

This clone was picked up one time. The chain links TRBV2 to TRBJ1-4; 8 nucleotides line up with TRBD1. Unmatched junction bases numbered 8, after V lost 3 bases and J lost 8 bases. This CDR3 spans 15 amino acids. Germline CDR1 SNHLY, CDR2 FYNNEI. CDR3 DNA sequence: TGTGCCAGCAGTGATTGGGGGGACAGGTTGGAAAAACTGTTTTTT. It encodes CASSDWGDRLEKLFF.

This sequence joins TRBV5-1 and TRBJ1-2; no definite D call. CDR3 length: 15 residues. V was clipped by 1 base and J by 2 bases, with 12 bases between them. Germline CDR1 is SGHRS and CDR2 is YFSETQ. The CDR3 protein is CASSLTDVVNYGYTF. In DNA form, the CDR3 reads TGCGCCAGCAGCTTGACAGATGTGGTGAACTATGGCTACACCTTC.

The V call is TRBV15, the J call TRBJ2-7, with 15 bases fitting TRBD2. Trimming at V came to 0 bases and at J to 7 bases, leaving 7 bases not matched to a gene. CDR3 length: 17 residues. Germline-derived CDR1 and CDR2 are LNHNV and YYDKDF (reference sequence). CDR3 nucleotide sequence: TGTGCCACCAGCAGAGATGCGGGACTAGCGGGAGGCGTGGAGCAGTACTTC. This codes for CATSRDAGLAGGVEQYF.

A word on this clone: Relative to the germline gene, one junction end is altered; a read error may explain this. This chain uses TRBV10-3 with TRBJ1-2; the match to TRBD1 covers 7 bases. The CDR3 is made up of 15 amino acids. CDR1 and CDR2 from the germline V gene are ENHRY and SYGVKD. The CDR3 nucleotides read TGTGCCAGCAGTTCCGGGACAGCCCGTCGCTATGGCTACACCTTC. This sequence encodes CASSSGTARRYGYTF.